This T cell receptor beta chain was retrieved from a study of control samples from healthy donors and cancer patients. Sequenced by immunoSEQ multiplex PCR; TCRdb stores in-frame clones only, minus some. Here the sample spans roughly 170,000 clones, about 86% being singletons. V shed 3 bases and J shed 6 bases, with 30 bases lying between them. The CDR3 contains 20 residues. CDR1 and CDR2 (germline): MNHEY, SMNVEV (reference sequence). Material for sequencing was blood. This sequence originates from a woman aged 25 to 39 in good health. The genes are TRBV27 and TRBJ2-1; perhaps TRBD2 as D (7 bases). This chain's CDR3 is CASSLWGGGRKSPPPNEQFF. The CDR3 nucleotides are TGTGCCAGCAGTTTGTGGGGAGGGGGTAGGAAATCGCCACCCCCCAATGAGCAGTTCTTC.